A selection of T cell receptor beta chains follows, all from one sample in a study of TIL therapy for anti-PD-1-resistant metastatic lung cancer. Only in-frame clones appear in the TCRdb table, and some are missing; sequencing was by immunoSEQ multiplex PCR. Here the sample spans tens of thousands of clones, under 75% being singletons. The material was blood, obtained at baseline. The receptors originated from a person aged 25-85 years with non-small cell lung cancer. Each CDR3 is given with its conserved first and last residue. A D gene is named only where the DNA matches it firmly. The size entry is marked missing in some rows and otherwise reads once, few, many or a size class.

d_call: TRBD2; j_call: TRBJ2-3; cdr3_length: 15; v_call: TRBV25-1; clone_size: NA; cdr3_nt: TGTGCCAGCAGTGAATCAGAGCGGGGGGTGGATACGCAGTATTTT; cdr3_aa: CASSESERGVDTQYF
d_call: NA; j_call: TRBJ1-1; cdr3_length: 14; v_call: TRBV6-6; clone_size: NA; cdr3_nt: TGTGCCAGCAGAAACCATTTCAGATACACTGAAGCTTTCTTT; cdr3_aa: CASRNHFRYTEAFF
d_call: NA; j_call: TRBJ2-5; cdr3_length: 13; v_call: TRBV7-2; clone_size: NA; cdr3_nt: TGTGCCAGCAGCCTCAGTCGGGGGGAGACCCAGTACTTC; cdr3_aa: CASSLSRGETQYF
d_call: NA; j_call: TRBJ1-4; cdr3_length: 14; v_call: TRBV6-6; clone_size: NA; cdr3_nt: TGTGCCAGCAGAATTCAGGGAGGTGGGGAAAAACTGTTTTTT; cdr3_aa: CASRIQGGGEKLFF
d_call: NA; j_call: TRBJ1-1; cdr3_length: 13; v_call: TRBV7-9; clone_size: few; cdr3_nt: TGTGCCAGCAGCCTGCAACAGGGAAATGAAGCTTTCTTT; cdr3_aa: CASSLQQGNEAFF
d_call: NA; j_call: TRBJ1-2; cdr3_length: 16; v_call: TRBV7-2; clone_size: few; cdr3_nt: TGTGCCAGCAGCTTAGGAGGAACAGGGAGGGGGTATGGCTACACCTTC; cdr3_aa: CASSLGGTGRGYGYTF
d_call: NA; j_call: TRBJ2-4; cdr3_length: 11; v_call: TRBV5-1; clone_size: NA; cdr3_nt: TGCGCCAGCAGCTCCAGGAACATTCAGTACTTC; cdr3_aa: CASSSRNIQYF
d_call: NA; j_call: TRBJ2-3; cdr3_length: 13; v_call: TRBV7-2; clone_size: NA; cdr3_nt: TGTGCCAGCAGCTGGAAAAGCACAGATACGCAGTATTTT; cdr3_aa: CASSWKSTDTQYF
d_call: TRBD2; j_call: TRBJ2-7; cdr3_length: 15; v_call: TRBV5-1; clone_size: NA; cdr3_nt: TGCGCCAGCAGCCGCGGGACTAGCGAAGCCTACGAGCAGTACTTC; cdr3_aa: CASSRGTSEAYEQYF
d_call: NA; j_call: TRBJ2-2; cdr3_length: 15; v_call: TRBV5-1; clone_size: NA; cdr3_nt: TGCGCCAGCAGCTTGGGAAGTACGGGCACCGGGGAGCTGTTTTTT; cdr3_aa: CASSLGSTGTGELFF
d_call: NA; j_call: TRBJ1-4; cdr3_length: 14; v_call: TRBV5-1; clone_size: few; cdr3_nt: TGCGCCAGCAGCTTGGAGGGGTCAGGTGAAAAACTGTTTTTT; cdr3_aa: CASSLEGSGEKLFF
d_call: TRBD1; j_call: TRBJ1-1; cdr3_length: 16; v_call: TRBV5-5; clone_size: NA; cdr3_nt: TGTGCCAGCAGCTTGGGGACAGGGGGAAGGGGCACTGAAGCTTTCTTT; cdr3_aa: CASSLGTGGRGTEAFF
d_call: NA; j_call: TRBJ2-2; cdr3_length: 13; v_call: TRBV6-5; clone_size: once; cdr3_nt: TGTGCCAGCAGTAAGGTCTACACCGGGGAGCTGTTTTTT; cdr3_aa: CASSKVYTGELFF
d_call: TRBD1; j_call: TRBJ2-7; cdr3_length: 13; v_call: TRBV2; clone_size: few; cdr3_nt: TGTGCCAGCATGGGGACAGGGGGCGGCGAGCAGTACTTC; cdr3_aa: CASMGTGGGEQYF
d_call: NA; j_call: TRBJ2-7; cdr3_length: 11; v_call: TRBV29-1; clone_size: few; cdr3_nt: TGCAGCGTCAGAACAGGGTTCGAGCAGTACTTC; cdr3_aa: CSVRTGFEQYF
d_call: NA; j_call: TRBJ2-7; cdr3_length: 13; v_call: TRBV2; clone_size: NA; cdr3_nt: TGTGCCAGCAGGGCCCGCCAGACCTACGAGCAGTACTTC; cdr3_aa: CASRARQTYEQYF
d_call: NA; j_call: TRBJ2-2; cdr3_length: 14; v_call: TRBV7-3; clone_size: NA; cdr3_nt: TGTGCCAGCGGAAGGCAGCCGAACACCGGGGAGCTGTTTTTT; cdr3_aa: CASGRQPNTGELFF
d_call: TRBD1; j_call: TRBJ1-4; cdr3_length: 19; v_call: TRBV4-1; clone_size: NA; cdr3_nt: TGCGCCAGCAGCCAAGCCGGACAGGCGCCCGGCGCAACTAATGAAAAACTGTTTTTT; cdr3_aa: CASSQAGQAPGATNEKLFF
d_call: TRBD2; j_call: TRBJ2-2; cdr3_length: 18; v_call: TRBV10-1; clone_size: NA; cdr3_nt: TGCGCCAGCAGTGCGCTGACTAGCGGGAGTCCCAACACCGGGGAGCTGTTTTTT; cdr3_aa: CASSALTSGSPNTGELFF
d_call: TRBD1; j_call: TRBJ2-7; cdr3_length: 16; v_call: TRBV6-1; clone_size: NA; cdr3_nt: TGTGCCAGCAGTGAAATTGCCAGGGGGTTGAGGTACGAGCAGTACTTC; cdr3_aa: CASSEIARGLRYEQYF
d_call: NA; j_call: TRBJ2-1; cdr3_length: 18; v_call: TRBV5-6; clone_size: NA; cdr3_nt: TGTGCCAGCAGCCCAGGGGGGCGCAGTCCCTTAGGTTACAATGAGCAGTTCTTC; cdr3_aa: CASSPGGRSPLGYNEQFF
d_call: NA; j_call: TRBJ1-1; cdr3_length: 14; v_call: TRBV14; clone_size: few; cdr3_nt: TGTGCCAGCAGCCAAAGAATGGCCCCTCCTGAAGCTTTCTTT; cdr3_aa: CASSQRMAPPEAFF
d_call: TRBD2; j_call: TRBJ2-1; cdr3_length: 16; v_call: TRBV6-8; clone_size: few; cdr3_nt: TGTGCCACCAAAAAGCCGAGGACTAGCTCGAACAATGAGCAGTTCTTC; cdr3_aa: CATKKPRTSSNNEQFF
d_call: NA; j_call: TRBJ2-7; cdr3_length: 15; v_call: TRBV2; clone_size: NA; cdr3_nt: TGTGCCAGCAGTGAAGGACGCCGGAGCTCCTACGAGCAGTACTTC; cdr3_aa: CASSEGRRSSYEQYF
d_call: NA; j_call: TRBJ1-1; cdr3_length: 16; v_call: TRBV5-6; clone_size: once; cdr3_nt: TGTGCCAGCAGGCTTAAAATCGGACAGCTGAACACTGAAGCTTTCTTT; cdr3_aa: CASRLKIGQLNTEAFF
d_call: TRBD2; j_call: TRBJ2-7; cdr3_length: 15; v_call: TRBV5-1; clone_size: NA; cdr3_nt: TGCGCCAGCAGCCTATCAGCTTCCAGGGAGGGCGAGCAGTACTTC; cdr3_aa: CASSLSASREGEQYF
d_call: TRBD1; j_call: TRBJ1-2; cdr3_length: 14; v_call: TRBV7-9; clone_size: NA; cdr3_nt: TGTGCCAGCAGCTTAGCCGGGACAGGGGGCGGCTACACCTTC; cdr3_aa: CASSLAGTGGGYTF
d_call: TRBD1; j_call: TRBJ1-2; cdr3_length: 12; v_call: TRBV5-4; clone_size: few; cdr3_nt: TGTGCCAGCAGGGACGACAGGGACGGCTACACCTTC; cdr3_aa: CASRDDRDGYTF
d_call: NA; j_call: TRBJ2-5; cdr3_length: 15; v_call: TRBV9; clone_size: NA; cdr3_nt: TGTGCCAGCAGCGTAGGGCGCGGGCCTCAAGAGACCCAGTACTTC; cdr3_aa: CASSVGRGPQETQYF
d_call: NA; j_call: TRBJ1-1; cdr3_length: 14; v_call: TRBV7-9; clone_size: few; cdr3_nt: TGTGCCAGCAGCTTAGACAATGCGGGCACTGAAGCTTTCTTT; cdr3_aa: CASSLDNAGTEAFF
d_call: TRBD2; j_call: TRBJ2-2; cdr3_length: 16; v_call: TRBV7-8; clone_size: NA; cdr3_nt: TGTGCCAGCAGCTGGACTAGCGGGATCGCTACCGGGGAGCTGTTTTTT; cdr3_aa: CASSWTSGIATGELFF
d_call: NA; j_call: TRBJ1-2; cdr3_length: 13; v_call: TRBV11-2; clone_size: NA; cdr3_nt: TGTGCCAGCAGCTTAGACACCAGCTATGGCTACACCTTC; cdr3_aa: CASSLDTSYGYTF
d_call: NA; j_call: TRBJ1-5; cdr3_length: 13; v_call: TRBV10-3; clone_size: few; cdr3_nt: TGTGCCATCAGTGAGTCGGAAGATCAGCCCCAGCATTTT; cdr3_aa: CAISESEDQPQHF
d_call: NA; j_call: TRBJ1-1; cdr3_length: 15; v_call: TRBV6-5; clone_size: NA; cdr3_nt: TGTGCCAGCAGTTACTCCTTTGGCAGGAACACTGAAGCTTTCTTT; cdr3_aa: CASSYSFGRNTEAFF
d_call: TRBD1; j_call: TRBJ2-2; cdr3_length: 17; v_call: TRBV9; clone_size: NA; cdr3_nt: TGTGCCAGCAGCTTATCACCGGGACAGACGAACACCGGGGAGCTGTTTTTT; cdr3_aa: CASSLSPGQTNTGELFF
d_call: NA; j_call: TRBJ1-4; cdr3_length: 14; v_call: TRBV29-1; clone_size: NA; cdr3_nt: TGCAGCGTTGGGCAGGGGCAATCTAATGAAAAACTGTTTTTT; cdr3_aa: CSVGQGQSNEKLFF
d_call: TRBD1; j_call: TRBJ1-2; cdr3_length: 15; v_call: TRBV27; clone_size: NA; cdr3_nt: TGTGCCAGCAGCCTCGGGGGACAGGGGTATTATGGCTACACCTTC; cdr3_aa: CASSLGGQGYYGYTF
d_call: NA; j_call: TRBJ2-2; cdr3_length: 17; v_call: TRBV5-6; clone_size: NA; cdr3_nt: TGTGCCAGCAGGACGTTGGGGGGACAGACGAACACCGGGGAGCTGTTTTTT; cdr3_aa: CASRTLGGQTNTGELFF
d_call: NA; j_call: TRBJ2-7; cdr3_length: 13; v_call: TRBV28; clone_size: NA; cdr3_nt: TGTGCCAGCAGTTTGGGGGGATCCTACGAGCAGTACTTC; cdr3_aa: CASSLGGSYEQYF
d_call: NA; j_call: TRBJ2-3; cdr3_length: 14; v_call: TRBV5-5; clone_size: NA; cdr3_nt: TGTGCCAGCAGCTTGGACGGAAGCACAGATACGCAGTATTTT; cdr3_aa: CASSLDGSTDTQYF
d_call: NA; j_call: TRBJ2-5; cdr3_length: 13; v_call: TRBV7-9; clone_size: NA; cdr3_nt: TGTGCCAGCAGCTTGTCAGGGGTAAAGACCCAGTACTTC; cdr3_aa: CASSLSGVKTQYF
d_call: NA; j_call: TRBJ2-5; cdr3_length: 14; v_call: TRBV28; clone_size: NA; cdr3_nt: TGTGCCAGCAGCACTCCGACTAGTGTGGAGACCCAGTACTTC; cdr3_aa: CASSTPTSVETQYF
d_call: NA; j_call: TRBJ2-2; cdr3_length: 14; v_call: TRBV10-3; clone_size: few; cdr3_nt: TGTGCCATCAAGCCGGGACAGAACACCGGGGAGCTGTTTTTT; cdr3_aa: CAIKPGQNTGELFF
d_call: TRBD1; j_call: TRBJ1-1; cdr3_length: 15; v_call: TRBV11-2; clone_size: once; cdr3_nt: TGTGCCAGCAGCTACAGGGGGCGAGGGGGCACTGAAGCTTTCTTT; cdr3_aa: CASSYRGRGGTEAFF
d_call: NA; j_call: TRBJ1-3; cdr3_length: 16; v_call: TRBV4-2; clone_size: few; cdr3_nt: TGTGCCAACCAGACCGCAGGGGATTCCTCTGGAAACACCATATATTTT; cdr3_aa: CANQTAGDSSGNTIYF